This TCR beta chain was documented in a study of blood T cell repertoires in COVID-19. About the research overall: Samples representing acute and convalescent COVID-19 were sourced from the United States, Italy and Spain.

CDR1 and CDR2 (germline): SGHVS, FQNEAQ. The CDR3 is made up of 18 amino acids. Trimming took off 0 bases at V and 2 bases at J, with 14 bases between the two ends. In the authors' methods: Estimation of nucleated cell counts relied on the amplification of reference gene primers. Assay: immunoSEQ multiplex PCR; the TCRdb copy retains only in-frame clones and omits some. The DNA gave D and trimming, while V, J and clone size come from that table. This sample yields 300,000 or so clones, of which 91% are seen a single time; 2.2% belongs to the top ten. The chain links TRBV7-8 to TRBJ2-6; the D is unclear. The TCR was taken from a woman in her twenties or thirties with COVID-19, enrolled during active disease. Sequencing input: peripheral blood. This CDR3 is CASSLATFEAPGANVLTF. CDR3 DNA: TGTGCCAGCAGCTTAGCCACGTTTGAGGCCCCTGGGGCCAACGTCCTGACTTTC.